The 22 T cell receptor beta chains below were found in one sample sequenced in a study of T cell responses to AZD1222 COVID-19 vaccine. TCRdb keeps only in-frame clones here, not all; method: immunoSEQ multiplex PCR. The sample has fewer than 150,000 clones, approximately 90% seen once. The sequenced sample was peripheral blood, obtained 28 days after the second AZD1222 dose. The receptors derive from an adult who received the AZD1222 COVID-19 vaccine.

The J gene is TRBJ2-3, the V gene TRBV10-2, with 7 nucleotides matching TRBD1. The CDR3 contains 15 residues. Germline V gene data show CDR1 as WSHSY and CDR2 as SAAADI. The J segment lost 2 bases and the V segment lost 6 bases, leaving 8 bases of the junction unmatched. This CDR3 reads CASSDSGQYTDTQYF. As DNA, the CDR3 is TGCGCCAGCAGCGACTCGGGACAGTACACAGATACGCAGTATTTT.

The chain employs TRBV20-1 and TRBJ2-6; D call uncertain. Germline V gene sequence: CDR1 DFQATT, CDR2 SNEGSKA (reference sequence). The V end lost 3 bases, the J end lost 1 base, and 7 bases lay between the germline ends. The CDR3 sequence is 14 residues long. CDR3 bases: TGCAGTGCTAGTTCCGGGTCTGGGGCCAACGTCCTGACTTTC. This translates into CSASSGSGANVLTF.

V and J are TRBV20-1 and TRBJ2-2, with TRBD2 as a possible D gene (6 bases). CDR3 length: 11 amino acids. The germline V and J ends were trimmed by 6 bases and 8 bases, with 10 bases remaining between them. Germline values: CDR1 DFQATT, CDR2 SNEGSKA (reference sequence). The CDR3 protein is CSARLVGELFF. The CDR3 DNA is TGCAGTGCCCGACTAGTTGGGGAGCTGTTTTTT.

The gene calls are TRBV10-1 and TRBJ2-7; the match to TRBD2 covers 8 bases. This CDR3 has 14 amino acids. The J segment lost 4 bases and the V segment lost 6 bases, leaving 8 bases of the junction unmatched. In germline, CDR1 is WNHNN, CDR2 SYGVQD (reference sequence). DNA for the CDR3: TGCGCCAGCAGCCCCGGGATAGCGGGATACGAGCAGTACTTC. Translating it yields CASSPGIAGYEQYF.

The count of this clone is one. The V gene is TRBV4-1, the J gene TRBJ1-2; D gene unclear. V was trimmed by 5 bases and J by 6 bases, leaving 10 bases between them. The CDR3 is made up of 12 amino acids. The germline V gene has CDR1 MGHRA and CDR2 YSYEKL. CDR3 sequence: CASSFLGNGYTF. The CDR3 bases are TGCGCCAGCAGCTTCCTGGGGAATGGCTACACCTTC.

V gene TRBV5-1 combines with J gene TRBJ1-2; 9 bases map to TRBD1. After removal of 3 bases from V and 4 bases from J, the junction contained 4 bases not matched to a gene. Per germline, CDR1 SGHRS and CDR2 YFSETQ. The CDR3 extends over 14 amino acids. Written as DNA, the CDR3 is TGCGCCAGCAGCTCAACAGGGGGCCGCTATGGCTACACCTTC. It translates to CASSSTGGRYGYTF.

This clone appeared a single time. The genes are TRBV12-3 or TRBV12-4 and TRBJ2-2; no reliable D call. This CDR3 region has 12 residues. V dropped 9 bases and J dropped 6 bases, with 11 bases sitting between them. The CDR3 nucleotides read TGTGCCAGTTCTGAAAGGCCCGGGGAGCTGTTTTTT. It encodes CASSERPGELFF.

This clone came up a few times. The V and J genes are TRBV2 and TRBJ2-3, with D uncertain. V was pared by 6 bases and J by 2 bases, with 15 bases between. The CDR3 runs 15 residues. Looked up from germline, CDR1 is SNHLY and CDR2 is FYNNEI. In DNA form, the CDR3 reads TGTGCCAGCAGGTACCTCGGCCTCGACACAGATACGCAGTATTTT. It is translated as CASRYLGLDTDTQYF.

The chain links TRBV30 to TRBJ1-1, with TRBD1 as a possible D gene (5 bases). Per the germline V gene, CDR1 is GTSNPN and CDR2 is SVGIG (reference sequence). V lost 5 bases and J 7 bases, leaving 14 bases between the germline ends. This CDR3 spans 12 amino acids. This chain's CDR3 is CAWSQGMREAFF. CDR3 nucleotides: TGTGCCTGGTCCCAGGGTATGCGTGAAGCTTTCTTT.

CDR3 nucleotides: TGTGCCAGCAGCCGGACAGGTATTAATCAGCCCCAGCATTTT. Translating it yields CASSRTGINQPQHF. The chain uses TRBV7-2 and TRBJ1-5, with 7 bases matching TRBD1. This CDR3 is built from 14 residues. From germline, CDR1 is SGHTA and CDR2 FQGNSA. V lost 5 bases and J lost 4; bases outside the gene matches: 5. Full variable domain (rest looked up from reference TRBV7-2 and TRBJ1-5): GAGVSQSPSNKVTEKGKDVELRCDPISGHTALYWYRQSLGQGLEFLIYFQGNSAPDKSGLPSDRFSAERTGGSVSTLTIQRTQQEDSAVYLCASSRTGINQPQHFGDGTRLSIL.

V gene TRBV30 combines with J gene TRBJ2-1, with 7 nucleotides matching TRBD1. The CDR3 spans 12 residues. The V and J ends lost 3 bases and 9 bases, in that order; junction bases with no gene match: 5. Germline loops: CDR1 GTSNPN, CDR2 SVGIG (reference sequence). CDR3 coding DNA: TGTGCCTGGAGGTCACAGGGGATTGAGCAGTTCTTC. This codes for CAWRSQGIEQFF.

V gene TRBV6-6 combines with J gene TRBJ1-2, with 7 bases lining up with TRBD1. The ends lost 6 bases at V and 5 bases at J; junction bases unmatched: 12. Per germline, CDR1 MNHNY and CDR2 SVGAGI (reference sequence). The CDR3 has 15 amino acids. CDR3 in amino acids: CASSLTGSTGYGYTF. CDR3 DNA: TGTGCCAGCAGCTTGACAGGGTCGACCGGTTATGGCTACACCTTC.

This clone came up once. This chain connects TRBV19 to TRBJ1-4; a possible D gene is TRBD1 (5 bases). Trimming cost V 11 bases and J 0 bases, with 10 bases left between them. The V gene's germline CDR1 is LNHDA and CDR2 SQIVND (reference sequence). This CDR3 comprises 13 residues. Here the CDR3 reads CAAGGATNEKLFF. CDR3 sequence (DNA): TGTGCCGCTGGGGGGGCAACTAATGAAAAACTGTTTTTT.

The rearrangement uses TRBV7-3 and TRBJ2-2, with 11 nucleotides matching TRBD2. The CDR3 extends over 16 amino acids. Germline V lookup: CDR1 SGHTA, CDR2 FQGTGA. V was pared by 3 bases and J by 7 bases, with 7 bases of the junction left unmatched. CDR3 sequence (DNA): TGTGCCAGCAGCTTTGTAACTAGCGGGAGTGGCGGGGAGCTGTTTTTT. Residues: CASSFVTSGSGGELFF.

V gene TRBV27 combines with J gene TRBJ1-2; 7 bases align to TRBD1. There are 15 residues in the CDR3. CDR1 is MNHEY and CDR2 is SMNVEV in the germline V gene (reference sequence). With 6 bases clipped from V and 7 bases from J, the junction kept 14 bases outside the gene matches. CDR3 bases: TGTGCCAGCAGCGCGACGACAGGGATCCGGAGTGGCTACACCTTC. It is translated as CASSATTGIRSGYTF.

This rearrangement joins TRBV13 to TRBJ2-1, with TRBD1 matching 9 bases. The CDR3 spans 17 residues. Per germline, CDR1 PRHDT and CDR2 FYEKMQ (reference sequence). The V segment lost 4 bases and the J segment 7 bases; nucleotides outside the gene matches: 14. The CDR3 nucleotides read TGTGCCAGCAGCTCACTGTACACCCGGGACAGGGAAAATGAGCAGTTCTTC. As protein: CASSSLYTRDRENEQFF.

The CDR3 DNA is TGTGCCAGCTACTCCTCGGATACGCAGTATTTT. This codes for CASYSSDTQYF. The chain employs TRBV27 and TRBJ2-3; D is undetermined. V was pared by 8 bases and J by 6 bases, with 9 bases between. The length of the CDR3 is 11 residues. CDR1 and CDR2 from the germline V gene are MNHEY and SMNVEV (reference sequence).

This clone has a single count. This chain connects TRBV5-8 to TRBJ2-5; possible D gene TRBD2, 6 bases. This CDR3 has 11 residues. Germline V gives CDR1 SGHTS, CDR2 YDEGEE. Trimming stripped 6 bases from V and 5 bases from J, with 8 bases between. This chain's CDR3 is CASNAGETQYF. DNA of the CDR3: TGTGCCAGCAATGCGGGGGAGACCCAGTACTTC.

The chain has TRBV6-2 or TRBV6-3 and TRBJ2-7; D uncertain. The CDR3 is 11 amino acids. Trimming took 0 bases from V and 6 from J, leaving 3 bases between them. CDR1 and CDR2 from the germline V gene are MNHEY and SVGEGT. In DNA form, the CDR3 reads TGTGCCAGCAGTTACTCCCGCGAGCAGTACTTC. This codes for CASSYSREQYF.

On this clone itself: At one end the junction does not follow the germline gene, possibly because of a read error. This rearrangement joins TRBV2 to TRBJ1-2; a weak D match, TRBD1 (5 bases). Germline CDR1 and CDR2: SNHLY and FYNNEI. CDR3 length: 11 amino acids. The CDR3: CASYPGGTTGF. CDR3 DNA: TGTGCCAGCTACCCCGGGGGGACTACTGGCTTC.

The V gene is TRBV2, the J gene TRBJ2-7, with D unresolved. The CDR3 loop spans 12 amino acids. V shed 7 bases and J shed 2 bases, with 9 bases lying between them. Germline V lookup: CDR1 SNHLY, CDR2 FYNNEI. The CDR3 DNA reads as TGTGCCAGCAAATTCCGGACCTACGAGCAGTACTTC. Protein product: CASKFRTYEQYF.

The rearrangement links TRBV27 to TRBJ2-5; D not resolved. Germline values: CDR1 MNHEY, CDR2 SMNVEV (reference sequence). Trimming cost V 4 bases and J 2 bases, with 14 bases left between them. The CDR3 has 15 residues. The CDR3: CASSYDGAGQETQYF. The CDR3 region has the DNA TGTGCCAGCAGTTACGATGGTGCAGGACAAGAGACCCAGTACTTC.